The 23 T cell receptor beta chains below come from one sample, sequenced in a study of cytomegalovirus exposure and HLA in healthy donors. PCR employed 60 Vbeta and 13 Jbeta primers. The method was immunoSEQ multiplex PCR; TCRdb's version includes in-frame clones alone and lacks a portion of them. The table records about 190,000 clones, around 84% of them present only once. The material sequenced was PBMCs. The receptors originated from a woman younger than 35 in good health and CMV-seronegative.

The chain is built from TRBV6-5 and TRBJ1-2, with D unresolved. Trimming took off 0 bases at V and 4 bases at J, with 9 bases between the two ends. Germline V lookup: CDR1 MNHEY, CDR2 SVGAGI. This CDR3 region has 14 residues. CDR3 loop: CASSYSMSPYGYTF. CDR3 DNA sequence: TGTGCCAGCAGTTACTCGATGAGTCCCTATGGCTACACCTTC.

The J gene is TRBJ2-3, the V gene TRBV10-3; 10 nucleotides align to TRBD2. The CDR3 consists of 15 residues. The V and J ends lost 10 bases and 3 bases, in that order; junction bases with no gene match: 10. Germline-derived CDR1 and CDR2 are ENHRY and SYGVKD. The DNA of the CDR3 is TGTGCCAGCCTCCGAGCGGGGGGGCGAACAGATACGCAGTATTTT. Protein product: CASLRAGGRTDTQYF.

This chain links TRBV2 with TRBJ2-7; D possibly corresponds to TRBD1 (5 bases). The length of the CDR3 is 15 residues. Looked up from germline, CDR1 is SNHLY and CDR2 is FYNNEI. The V and J ends lost 6 bases and 2 bases respectively, with 17 bases between them. The CDR3 loop reads CASRSTGIPTYEQYF. In DNA, the CDR3 is TGTGCCAGCAGGAGCACAGGAATACCAACCTACGAGCAGTACTTC.

This chain connects TRBV30 to TRBJ2-5; the D gene is possibly TRBD1 (6 bases). The DNA end is a closer match to TRBJ2-7, so the J assignment may be wrong. Germline CDR1 GTSNPN, CDR2 SVGIG (reference sequence). The CDR3 runs 15 residues. CDR3 in amino acids: CAWRSGTTILGEQYF. CDR3 DNA sequence: TGTGCCTGGAGGTCCGGGACAACGATCCTCGGCGAGCAGTACTTC.

The gene calls are TRBV4-1 and TRBJ1-2, with 9 positions matching TRBD1. The CDR3 has 13 residues. Looked up from germline, CDR1 is MGHRA and CDR2 is YSYEKL. V gave up 3 bases and J gave up 8 bases; unmatched junction bases: 4. For the CDR3, the DNA is TGCGCCAGCAGCCAGACAGGGGGGGGAGGCTACACCTTC. Protein: CASSQTGGGGYTF.

The rearrangement joins TRBV30 to TRBJ1-1, with a weak D call TRBD1 (5 bases). From germline, CDR1 is GTSNPN and CDR2 SVGIG (reference sequence). V lost 3 bases, J lost 6 bases, and 11 bases lay in between. This CDR3 comprises 12 residues. CDR3 DNA: TGTGCCTGGAGGGGCTTAGGGGCTGAAGCTTTCTTT. Its protein is CAWRGLGAEAFF.

The table lists this clone with a count of one. This CDR3 is CASSFRGITDTQYF. In nucleotides, the CDR3 is TGTGCCAGCAGCTTCAGGGGGATCACAGATACGCAGTATTTT. V and J are TRBV5-4 and TRBJ2-3; 7 bases fit TRBD1. The CDR3 length is 14 residues. Trimming took 2 bases from V and 2 from J; bases not matched to a gene: 2. From germline, CDR1 is SGHNT and CDR2 YYREEE (reference sequence). The full variable domain, its missing parts supplied by reference TRBV5-4 and TRBJ2-3, is ETGVTQSPTHLIKTRGQQVTLRCSSQSGHNTVSWYQQALGQGPQFIFQYYREEENGRGNFPPRFSGLQFPNYSSELNVNALELDDSALYLCASSFRGITDTQYFGPGTRLTVL.

This clone was seen only a few times. The rearrangement uses TRBV7-9 and TRBJ1-2, with D uncertain. The V and J ends lost 3 bases and 7 bases respectively, with 12 bases between them. The CDR3 runs to 13 residues. Germline-derived CDR1 and CDR2 are SEHNR and FQNEAQ (reference sequence). The CDR3 sequence: CASSLGGVPGYTF. The CDR3 DNA is TGTGCCAGCAGCTTGGGCGGGGTCCCTGGCTACACCTTC.

This chain uses TRBV6-5 with TRBJ2-1; D perhaps matches TRBD1 (5 bases). The CDR3 extends over 14 amino acids. Trimming removed 8 bases at V and 3 bases at J, with 14 bases between. Germline assignment: CDR1 MNHEY and CDR2 SVGAGI. Written as DNA, the CDR3 is TGTGCCAGCGGCAAACAGGATTACTACAATGAGCAGTTCTTC. It is translated as CASGKQDYYNEQFF.

The chain joins TRBV7-6 to TRBJ1-4, with TRBD1 identical over 12 bases. Trimming removed 5 bases from V and 6 bases from J; junction bases left unmatched: 16. This CDR3 has 19 residues. The germline V gene encodes CDR1 SGHVS and CDR2 FNYEAQ. DNA for the CDR3: TGTGCCAGCAGCCCCCGTGAAGGGACAGGGGGCAGGATAGATGAAAAACTGTTTTTT. Amino acid sequence: CASSPREGTGGRIDEKLFF.

DNA of the CDR3: TGTGCCAGCGGACCAGGGGGCTACGAGCAGTACTTC. Protein product: CASGPGGYEQYF. The chain combines TRBV28 with TRBJ2-7; 7 bases match TRBD1. J gave up 3 bases and V 8 bases, and 4 bases lay outside the gene matches. The CDR3 runs 12 residues. Germline CDR1 is MDHEN and CDR2 is SYDVKM.

This rearrangement joins TRBV7-9 to TRBJ1-4, with 7 bases identical to TRBD1. From germline, CDR1 is SEHNR and CDR2 FQNEAQ (reference sequence). The CDR3 has 14 residues. After removal of 1 base from V and 5 bases from J, the junction contained 1 base not matched to a gene. CDR3 sequence reads: CASSLGQGNEKLFF. The CDR3 nucleotides read TGTGCCAGCAGCTTAGGACAGGGAAATGAAAAACTGTTTTTT.

Note on this clone: One junction end disagrees with the germline gene, perhaps due to a read error. The chain has TRBV2 and TRBJ2-2, with TRBD1 as a possible D gene (5 bases). The CDR3 is 14 residues long. CDR1 is SNHLY, CDR2 FYNNEI, per germline. The CDR3 DNA is TGTGCCAGCAAAAGGGCAGGGAACAACGGGGAGCTGTTTTTT. It yields the protein CASKRAGNNGELFF.

The V gene is TRBV5-6, the J gene TRBJ2-7; a weak D match, TRBD1 (5 bases). CDR3 length: 16 amino acids. The germline gives CDR1 SGHDT, CDR2 YYEEEE. V lost 1 base, J lost 2 bases, and 16 bases lay in between. CDR3 sequence (DNA): TGTGCCAGCAGCTTGTACAGGTCCTCAGGGACCTACGAGCAGTACTTC. It encodes CASSLYRSSGTYEQYF.

This clone was observed a single time. The chain uses TRBV7-8 and TRBJ1-1, with a weak D call TRBD1 (5 bases). Germline V gives CDR1 SGHVS, CDR2 FQNEAQ. The CDR3 is made up of 13 amino acids. V lost 6 bases and J 6 bases, leaving 14 bases between the germline ends. Written as DNA, the CDR3 is TGTGCCAGCAGTGGGACTGCGGATCCTGAAGCTTTCTTT. Protein product: CASSGTADPEAFF.

The rearrangement links TRBV9 to TRBJ2-1; 12 bases line up with TRBD2. Germline V lookup: CDR1 SGDLS, CDR2 YYNGEE. The length of the CDR3 is 17 residues. The trim removed 6 bases at V and 7 bases at J, leaving 14 bases unmatched. The chain's CDR3 is CASTLGLAGGLGNEQFF. CDR3 bases: TGTGCCAGCACCCTCGGGCTAGCGGGAGGGTTAGGGAATGAGCAGTTCTTC.

The chain couples TRBV7-2 to TRBJ2-7, with D tentatively TRBD2 (5 bases). Per germline, CDR1 SGHTA and CDR2 FQGNSA. The CDR3 length is 15 residues. The ends were cut back, 7 bases at V and 2 bases at J, with 18 bases in the middle. The CDR3 region has the DNA TGTGCCAGCAATGAAGAGATGGGAGAAGCCTACGAGCAGTACTTC. This codes for CASNEEMGEAYEQYF.

This rearrangement joins TRBV7-8 to TRBJ2-7; D is ambiguous. Germline V CDR1 and CDR2: SGHVS, FQNEAQ. Trimming removed 3 bases from V and 6 bases from J, with 21 bases in between. The CDR3 contains 16 residues. The CDR3 sequence is CASSFLSVNSDSEQYF. CDR3 in DNA: TGTGCCAGCAGCTTCCTCTCAGTTAATTCTGACTCCGAGCAGTACTTC. The full variable domain, completed using reference TRBV7-8 and TRBJ2-7, is GAGVSQSPRYKVAKRGQDVALRCDPISGHVSLFWYQQALGQGPEFLTYFQNEAQLDKSGLPSDRFFAERPEGSVSTLKIQRTQQEDSAVYLCASSFLSVNSDSEQYFGPGTRLTVT.

This chain joins TRBV2 and TRBJ1-6; D unresolved. Per germline, CDR1 SNHLY and CDR2 FYNNEI. Trimming cost V 6 bases and J 10 bases, with 13 bases left between them. This CDR3 has 13 residues. The CDR3 sequence is CASSGKERSPLHF. For the CDR3, the DNA is TGTGCCAGCAGCGGGAAGGAGAGGTCACCCCTCCACTTT.

This chain uses TRBV15 with TRBJ1-1; 9 bases are shared with TRBD1. This CDR3 region has 16 residues. Germline V gives CDR1 LNHNV, CDR2 YYDKDF (reference sequence). J lost 3 bases, V lost 1 base, and 6 bases had no gene match. The CDR3 nucleotides read TGTGCCACCAGCAGAGGACAGGGGGTTTTTGACACTGAAGCTTTCTTT. It encodes CATSRGQGVFDTEAFF.

This chain joins TRBV9 and TRBJ2-3, with 7 bases aligning to TRBD2. The J segment lost 0 bases and the V segment lost 0 bases, leaving 4 bases of the junction unmatched. The CDR3 totals 16 residues. Looked up from germline, CDR1 is SGDLS and CDR2 is YYNGEE. The DNA of the CDR3 is TGTGCCAGCAGCGTAGGCGGGGGATTTAGCACAGATACGCAGTATTTT. This translates into CASSVGGGFSTDTQYF. Full variable domain (missing parts from reference TRBV9 and TRBJ2-3): DSGVTQTPKHLITATGQRVTLRCSPRSGDLSVYWYQQSLDQGLQFLIQYYNGEERAKGNILERFSAQQFPDLHSELNLSSLELGDSALYFCASSVGGGFSTDTQYFGPGTRLTVL.

The rearrangement links TRBV5-1 to TRBJ2-5; 7 nucleotides match TRBD1. The CDR3 runs 15 residues. The germline CDR1 and CDR2 sequences are SGHRS and YFSETQ. Trimming at V came to 5 bases and at J to 4 bases, leaving 11 bases not matched to a gene. The chain's CDR3 is CASRILGGAGETQYF. DNA for the CDR3: TGCGCCAGCAGGATTCTAGGGGGCGCAGGAGAGACCCAGTACTTC.

The chain employs TRBV7-9 and TRBJ2-1; 8 positions agree with TRBD2. Germline V gene sequence: CDR1 SEHNR, CDR2 FQNEAQ (reference sequence). V lost 2 bases and J lost 8; bases outside the gene matches: 2. The length of the CDR3 is 13 residues. The CDR3 loop is CASSLRTSYEQFF. The CDR3 DNA follows: TGTGCCAGCAGCTTACGGACTAGCTATGAGCAGTTCTTC.